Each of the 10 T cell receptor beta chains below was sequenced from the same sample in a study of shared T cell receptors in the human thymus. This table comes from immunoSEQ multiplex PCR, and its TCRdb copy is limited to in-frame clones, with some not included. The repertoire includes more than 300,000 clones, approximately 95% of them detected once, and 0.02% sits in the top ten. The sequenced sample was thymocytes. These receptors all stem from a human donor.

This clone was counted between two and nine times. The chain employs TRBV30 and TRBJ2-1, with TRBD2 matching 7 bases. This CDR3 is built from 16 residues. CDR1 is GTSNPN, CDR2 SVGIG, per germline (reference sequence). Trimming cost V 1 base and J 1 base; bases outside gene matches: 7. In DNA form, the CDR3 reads TGTGCCTGGAGTGGTTCACTAGCGACGTCCTACAATGAGCAGTTCTTC. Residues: CAWSGSLATSYNEQFF.

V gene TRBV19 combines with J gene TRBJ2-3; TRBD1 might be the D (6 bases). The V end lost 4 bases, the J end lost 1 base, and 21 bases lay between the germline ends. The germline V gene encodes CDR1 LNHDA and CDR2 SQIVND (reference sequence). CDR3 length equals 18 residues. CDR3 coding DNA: TGTGCCAGTAGTACGCAACGACTTAACAGGGTTGGCACAGATACGCAGTATTTT. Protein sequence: CASSTQRLNRVGTDTQYF.

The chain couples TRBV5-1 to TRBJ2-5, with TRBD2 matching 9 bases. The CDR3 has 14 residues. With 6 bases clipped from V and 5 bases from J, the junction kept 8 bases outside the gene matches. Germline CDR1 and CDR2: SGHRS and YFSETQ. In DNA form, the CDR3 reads TGCGCCAGCATTACAGCGGGAGGAGGGGAGACCCAGTACTTC. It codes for CASITAGGGETQYF.

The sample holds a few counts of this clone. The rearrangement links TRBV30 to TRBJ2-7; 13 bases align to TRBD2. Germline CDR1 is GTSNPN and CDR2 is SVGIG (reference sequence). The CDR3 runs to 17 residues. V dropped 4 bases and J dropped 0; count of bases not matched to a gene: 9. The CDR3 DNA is TGTGCCTGGACCCACGGGACTAGCGGGACCCCCTCCTACGAGCAGTACTTC. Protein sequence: CAWTHGTSGTPSYEQYF.

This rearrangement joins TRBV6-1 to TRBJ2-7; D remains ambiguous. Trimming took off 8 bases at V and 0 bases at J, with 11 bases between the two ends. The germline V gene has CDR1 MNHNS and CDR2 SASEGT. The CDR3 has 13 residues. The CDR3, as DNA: TGTGCCAGCCCCGCGGTTTACTCCTACGAGCAGTACTTC. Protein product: CASPAVYSYEQYF.

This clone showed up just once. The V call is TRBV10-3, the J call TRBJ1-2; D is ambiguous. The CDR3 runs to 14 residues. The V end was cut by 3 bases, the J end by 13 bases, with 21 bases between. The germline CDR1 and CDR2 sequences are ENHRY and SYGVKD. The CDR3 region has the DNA TGTGCCATCAGTGATGAGGATGGGTCAATAGGTTCCACCTTC. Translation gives CAISDEDGSIGSTF.

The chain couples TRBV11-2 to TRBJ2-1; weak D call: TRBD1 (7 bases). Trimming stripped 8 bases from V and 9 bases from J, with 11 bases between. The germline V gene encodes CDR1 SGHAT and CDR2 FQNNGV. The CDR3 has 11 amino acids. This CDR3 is CASPQGGEQFF. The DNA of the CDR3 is TGTGCCAGCCCCCAGGGGGGTGAGCAGTTCTTC.

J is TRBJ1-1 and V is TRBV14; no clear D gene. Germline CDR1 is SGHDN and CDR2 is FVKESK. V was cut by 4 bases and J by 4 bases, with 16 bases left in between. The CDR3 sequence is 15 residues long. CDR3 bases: TGTGCCAGCAGCCTCCGGGCCCCACCGGGCACTGAAGCTTTCTTT. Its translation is CASSLRAPPGTEAFF.

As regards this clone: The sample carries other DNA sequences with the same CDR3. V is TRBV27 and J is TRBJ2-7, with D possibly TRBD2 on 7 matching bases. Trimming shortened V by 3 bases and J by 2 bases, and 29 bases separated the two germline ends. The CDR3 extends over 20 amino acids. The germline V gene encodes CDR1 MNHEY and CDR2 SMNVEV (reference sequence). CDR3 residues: CASSFSYAPPRGRGAYEQYF. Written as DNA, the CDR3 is TGTGCCAGCAGTTTTTCATACGCGCCCCCGCGGGGGCGCGGAGCCTACGAGCAGTACTTC.

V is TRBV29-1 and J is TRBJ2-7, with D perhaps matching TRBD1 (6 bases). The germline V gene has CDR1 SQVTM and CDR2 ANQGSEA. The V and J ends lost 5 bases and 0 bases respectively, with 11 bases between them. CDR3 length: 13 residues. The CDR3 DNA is TGCAGCGTTCAAAAGGGACACTCCTACGAGCAGTACTTC. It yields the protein CSVQKGHSYEQYF.